This entry describes one T cell receptor beta chain. The protocol was immunoSEQ multiplex PCR, while the TCRdb copy is restricted to in-frame clones and leaves out a portion. The table lists over 400,000 clones, 80% to 90% of them singletons. Germline assignment: CDR1 SGHTS and CDR2 YDEGEE. The germline V and J ends were trimmed by 1 base and 6 bases, with 11 bases remaining between them. This CDR3 has 13 amino acids. This entry comes from a study of blood T cell repertoires in COVID-19. Study in general: Researchers got acute and convalescent COVID-19 samples from the United States, Italy and Spain.

Sequences were obtained from peripheral blood. This receptor was taken from a human donor in a cohort sampled during active COVID-19. The chain joins TRBV5-8 to TRBJ2-7, with a weak D call TRBD1 (5 bases). The DNA for the CDR3 is TGTGCCAGCAGCTTGTGGCAGGGTGGCGAGCAGTACTTC. Amino acid sequence: CASSLWQGGEQYF.